This T cell receptor beta chain came from a study of control samples from healthy donors and cancer patients. TCRdb's copy holds only in-frame clones and misses some; the assay was immunoSEQ multiplex PCR. The sample includes around 100,000 clones, around 89% of them seen just once. CDR1 is SGHRS and CDR2 is YFSETQ in the germline V gene. After removal of 3 bases from V and 1 base from J, the junction contained 10 bases not matched to a gene. The CDR3 is made up of 17 amino acids. The sequencing input was blood. This receptor was taken from a woman in her 70s in good health. The gene calls are TRBV5-1 and TRBJ1-2, with TRBD1 matching over 9 bases. In nucleotides, the CDR3 is TGCGCCAGCAGCTCTTCCGGGACAGGGATTGATAACTATGGCTACACCTTC. Amino acid sequence: CASSSSGTGIDNYGYTF.